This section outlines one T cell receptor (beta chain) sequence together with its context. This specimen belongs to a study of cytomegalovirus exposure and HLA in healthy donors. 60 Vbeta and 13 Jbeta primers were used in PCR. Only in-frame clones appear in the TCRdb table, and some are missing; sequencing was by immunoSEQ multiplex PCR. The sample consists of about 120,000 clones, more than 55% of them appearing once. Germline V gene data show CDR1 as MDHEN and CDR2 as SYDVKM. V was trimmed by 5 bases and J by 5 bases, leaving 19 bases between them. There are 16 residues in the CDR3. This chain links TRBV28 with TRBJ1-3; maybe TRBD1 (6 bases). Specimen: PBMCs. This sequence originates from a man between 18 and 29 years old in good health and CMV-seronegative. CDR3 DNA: TGTGCCAGCAGTCGGACAGAGGGATTGAACCGAAACACCATATATTTT. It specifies CASSRTEGLNRNTIYF.